Included here is one T cell receptor (beta chain) sequence, with context. This specimen belongs to a study of tumor-infiltrating lymphocytes in localized non-small cell lung cancer. Method: immunoSEQ multiplex PCR; TCRdb's copy keeps in-frame clones and lacks some. This sample has 13,000 or so clones, with approximately 71% found just once. The ends were cut back, 1 base at V and 6 bases at J, with 13 bases in the middle. Germline lookup yields CDR1 MNHNS and CDR2 SASEGT. The CDR3 totals 15 residues. The source of this sequence is a human donor with non-small cell lung cancer. The specimen sequenced was uninvolved lung tissue not adjacent to the tumor. The V and J genes are TRBV6-1 and TRBJ1-5, with a weak D call TRBD1 (5 bases). The CDR3, as DNA: TGTGCCAGCAGTGAAGGGCAATTTGGGGCTCAGCCCCAGCATTTT. Translating gives CASSEGQFGAQPQHF.